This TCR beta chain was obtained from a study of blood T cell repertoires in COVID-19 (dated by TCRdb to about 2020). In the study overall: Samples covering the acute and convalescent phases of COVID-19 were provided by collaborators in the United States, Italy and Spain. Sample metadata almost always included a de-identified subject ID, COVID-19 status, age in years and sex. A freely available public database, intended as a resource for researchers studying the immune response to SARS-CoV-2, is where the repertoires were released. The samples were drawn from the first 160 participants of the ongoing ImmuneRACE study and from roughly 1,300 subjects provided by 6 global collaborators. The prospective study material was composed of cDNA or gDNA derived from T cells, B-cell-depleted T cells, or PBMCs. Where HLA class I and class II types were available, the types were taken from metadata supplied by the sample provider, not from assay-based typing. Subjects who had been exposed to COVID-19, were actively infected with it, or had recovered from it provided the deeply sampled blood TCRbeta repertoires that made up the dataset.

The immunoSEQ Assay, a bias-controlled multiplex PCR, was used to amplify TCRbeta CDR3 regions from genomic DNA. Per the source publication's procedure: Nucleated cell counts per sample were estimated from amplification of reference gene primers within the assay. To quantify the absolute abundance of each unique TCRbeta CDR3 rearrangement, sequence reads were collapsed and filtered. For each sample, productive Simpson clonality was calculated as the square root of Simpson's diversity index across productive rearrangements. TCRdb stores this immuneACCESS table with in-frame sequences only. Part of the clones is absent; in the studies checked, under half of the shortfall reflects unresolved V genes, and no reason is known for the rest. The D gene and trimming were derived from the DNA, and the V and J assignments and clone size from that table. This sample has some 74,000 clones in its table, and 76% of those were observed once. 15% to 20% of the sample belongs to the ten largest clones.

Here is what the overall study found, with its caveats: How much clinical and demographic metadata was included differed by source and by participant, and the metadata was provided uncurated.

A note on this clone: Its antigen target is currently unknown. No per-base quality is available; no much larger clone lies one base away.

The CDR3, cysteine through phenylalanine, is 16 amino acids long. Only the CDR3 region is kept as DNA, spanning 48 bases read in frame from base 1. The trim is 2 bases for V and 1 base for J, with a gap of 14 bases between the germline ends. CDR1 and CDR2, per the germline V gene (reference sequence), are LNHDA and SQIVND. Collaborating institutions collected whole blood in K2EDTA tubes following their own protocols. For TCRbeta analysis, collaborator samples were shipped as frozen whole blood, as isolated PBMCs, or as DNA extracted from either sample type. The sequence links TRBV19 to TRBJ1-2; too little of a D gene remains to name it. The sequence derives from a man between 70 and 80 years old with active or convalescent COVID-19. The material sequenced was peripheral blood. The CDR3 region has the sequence CASSIIGIAFNYGYTF. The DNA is TGTGCCAGTAGTATAATCGGGATAGCTTTTAACTATGGCTACACCTTC.